This section outlines one T cell receptor beta chain sequence together with its context. This sample is part of a study of cytomegalovirus exposure and HLA in healthy donors. Germline V gene data show CDR1 as SGHRS and CDR2 as YFSETQ. V lost 3 bases and J lost 0, with 13 bases in between. The CDR3 sequence is 16 residues long. Produced via immunoSEQ multiplex PCR; TCRdb's table is partial and in-frame only. The sample includes 120,000 to 150,000 clones, roughly 89% seen only once; the top ten take about 3.5%. Sequenced sample: PBMCs. J is TRBJ2-1 and V is TRBV5-1; D perhaps matches TRBD2 (6 bases). The sequence came from a woman aged 18-30 years in good health and CMV-seropositive. As DNA, the CDR3 is TGCGCCAGCAGCTCAGTACCTAGCGTCTCCTACAATGAGCAGTTCTTC. It encodes CASSSVPSVSYNEQFF.